The 23 T cell receptor beta chains listed next were all sequenced from one sample in a study of early T cells in non-severe SARS-CoV-2 infection. TCRdb re-analysed the 5' RACE reads in MiXCR, keeping a single row per CDR3 protein. The repertoire consists of tens of thousands of distinct CDR3 sequences, with approximately 10% occurring once and the leading ten covering 3.8%. Sequencing was done on a sample of whole blood. The receptor set was obtained from an adult who was a healthcare worker with PCR-confirmed SARS-CoV-2 infection or an uninfected control (not recorded which).

This clonotype was detected many times. The rearrangement uses TRBV18 and TRBJ1-1; maybe TRBD1 (5 bases). The CDR3 loop spans 14 amino acids. CDR1 is KGHSH and CDR2 is LQKENI in the germline V gene. Trimming took off 2 bases at V and 4 bases at J, with 11 bases between the two ends. CDR3 nucleotides: TGTGCCAGCTCACCAAGTTGGGGCGGCACTGAAGCTTTCTTT. It translates to CASSPSWGGTEAFF.

The rearrangement uses TRBV4-1 and TRBJ1-4; D possibly corresponds to TRBD1 (5 bases). V shed 0 bases and J shed 8 bases, with 10 bases lying between them. Germline CDR1 reads MGHRA; CDR2 reads YSYEKL. The CDR3 loop spans 14 amino acids. DNA of the CDR3: TGCGCCAGCAGCCAAGAAGGGGCGCGCGAAAAACTGTTTTTT. The encoded protein is CASSQEGAREKLFF.

The CDR3 loop is CASSVPGNNQPQHF. Here the CDR3 DNA reads TGCGCCAGCAGTGTACCAGGGAACAATCAGCCCCAGCATTTT. The V call is TRBV10-2, the J call TRBJ1-5; a weak D match, TRBD1 (5 bases). This CDR3 comprises 14 residues. V lost 4 bases and J lost 3, with 10 bases in between. Looked up from germline, CDR1 is WSHSY and CDR2 is SAAADI.

V and J are TRBV5-1 and TRBJ2-7; 12 bases agree with TRBD2. Germline loops: CDR1 SGHRS, CDR2 YFSETQ. V was clipped by 5 bases and J by 0 bases; unmatched bases: 3. CDR3 length: 15 amino acids. CDR3 sequence: CASRATSGSSYEQYF. CDR3 nucleotide sequence: TGCGCCAGCAGGGCGACTAGCGGGAGCTCCTACGAGCAGTACTTC.

This clonotype occurred many times. The chain couples TRBV20-1 to TRBJ2-7; 9 bases are shared with TRBD1. Unmatched junction bases numbered 10, after V lost 0 bases and J lost 7 bases. The germline V gene encodes CDR1 DFQATT and CDR2 SNEGSKA (reference sequence). The length of the CDR3 is 15 residues. CDR3 nucleotide sequence: TGCAGTGCTAGAGATCTCCGGGACAGGGAGATAGAGCAGTACTTC. Translating gives CSARDLRDREIEQYF.

This clonotype was observed at least ten times. The CDR3 protein is CSVAQGSGANVLTF. CDR3 sequence (DNA): TGCAGCGTTGCCCAGGGATCTGGGGCCAACGTCCTGACTTTC. The chain joins TRBV29-1 to TRBJ2-6; TRBD1 is a possible D gene (5 bases). Between the trimmed V and J ends, which lost 4 bases and 1 base, there was a span of 8 bases. The CDR3 has 14 amino acids. Germline CDR1 reads SQVTM; CDR2 reads ANQGSEA.

This clonotype was seen ten or more times. V is TRBV27 and J is TRBJ1-2; D is unresolved. Trimming stripped 5 bases from V and 6 bases from J, with 16 bases between. CDR1 MNHEY and CDR2 SMNVEV come from the germline V gene (reference sequence). The CDR3 sequence is 14 residues long. DNA for the CDR3: TGTGCCAGCAGTCGCCTCCCCCCGACAAATGGCTACACCTTC. This gives the protein CASSRLPPTNGYTF.

The chain couples TRBV7-9 to TRBJ1-3; D not resolved. Germline values: CDR1 SEHNR, CDR2 FQNEAQ (reference sequence). This CDR3 region has 19 residues. The V gene lost 1 base and the J gene lost 0 bases, with 19 bases spanning the gap. The CDR3 reads CASSLVAGRLTISGNTIYF. CDR3 bases: TGTGCCAGCAGCTTAGTTGCCGGTCGGTTGACTATCTCTGGAAACACCATATATTTT.

This chain links TRBV18 with TRBJ1-1; 7 positions match TRBD1. The germline CDR1 and CDR2 sequences are KGHSH and LQKENI. CDR3 length: 12 amino acids. V gave up 6 bases and J gave up 8 bases; unmatched junction bases: 6. The CDR3 DNA follows: TGTGCCAGCTCGGCCGGGACAGACGAAGCTTTCTTT. It yields the protein CASSAGTDEAFF.

In its sample, this clonotype was seen once. The V call is TRBV15, the J call TRBJ2-1; TRBD2 agrees at 13 bases. This CDR3 is 17 amino acids long. Germline CDR1 is LNHNV and CDR2 is YYDKDF (reference sequence). J was trimmed by 4 bases and V by 5 bases; bases with no gene match: 8. The CDR3 here is CATSGGLAGTPYNEQFF. CDR3 in DNA: TGTGCCACCAGCGGGGGACTAGCGGGGACTCCTTACAATGAGCAGTTCTTC.

The chain carries TRBV24-1 and TRBJ2-7; 9 bases agree with TRBD1. V lost 3 bases, J lost 6 bases, and 8 bases stayed unmatched. The germline V gene encodes CDR1 KGHDR and CDR2 SFDVKD. The CDR3 runs to 15 residues. Here the CDR3 DNA reads TGTGCCACCAGTGATCCGAACAGGGGGCACGCCGAGCAGTACTTC. Translated, it gives CATSDPNRGHAEQYF.

This clonotype was found many times. The chain links TRBV6-2 or TRBV6-3 to TRBJ2-7; 12 nucleotides match TRBD2. The V gene's germline CDR1 is MNHEY and CDR2 SVGEGT. The CDR3 has 15 residues. Trimming cost V 4 bases and J 3 bases; bases outside gene matches: 4. CDR3 sequence (DNA): TGTGCCAGCAGTTCCCCGGGACTAGCGGGCTACGAGCAGTACTTC. This codes for CASSSPGLAGYEQYF.

This clonotype has a count of ten or more. The CDR3 DNA reads as TGTGCCAGCAGCTTTGTGGGGCGCACAGGTGCTCCCAAGACTTACTTC. This codes for CASSFVGRTGAPKTYF. The chain links TRBV5-5 to TRBJ2-5; TRBD1 might be the D (5 bases). The germline V gene has CDR1 SGHKS and CDR2 YYEKEE (reference sequence). CDR3 size: 16 residues. V was trimmed by 2 bases and J by 14 bases, leaving 28 bases between them.

The chain joins TRBV2 to TRBJ2-3, with 10 bases aligning to TRBD2. V was pared by 11 bases and J by 2 bases, with 7 bases of the junction left unmatched. The CDR3 runs to 14 residues. Germline V gene sequence: CDR1 SNHLY, CDR2 FYNNEI. The CDR3 sequence: CAVGLAGATDTQYF. The DNA of the CDR3 is TGTGCCGTGGGGCTAGCGGGAGCCACAGATACGCAGTATTTT.

The chain links TRBV19 to TRBJ2-7; maybe TRBD1 (5 bases). Germline V gives CDR1 LNHDA, CDR2 SQIVND (reference sequence). The V gene lost 6 bases and the J gene lost 3 bases, with 9 bases spanning the gap. This CDR3 spans 12 amino acids. In DNA, the CDR3 is TGTGCCAGTAGCTCAGGGAACTACGAGCAGTACTTC. Translating gives CASSSGNYEQYF.

This clonotype was recorded many times. The chain employs TRBV7-8 and TRBJ2-7, with a weak D call TRBD2 (6 bases). The CDR3 is made up of 16 amino acids. V lost 1 base and J lost 6, with 19 bases in between. CDR1 and CDR2 from the germline V gene are SGHVS and FQNEAQ. CDR3 sequence reads: CASSLDGFGSSLEQYF. CDR3 coding DNA: TGTGCCAGCAGCTTAGACGGGTTCGGGAGCAGTCTCGAGCAGTACTTC.

This chain joins TRBV10-3 and TRBJ2-7; D is uncertain. The V gene's germline CDR1 is ENHRY and CDR2 SYGVKD. The CDR3 contains 12 residues. V lost 3 bases and J lost 7, with 10 bases in between. This CDR3 is CAISDTILEQYF. Written as DNA, the CDR3 is TGTGCCATCAGTGACACTATCTTGGAGCAGTACTTC.

This clonotype was seen repeatedly, ten times or more. The rearrangement joins TRBV2 to TRBJ2-7, with D tentatively TRBD2 (5 bases). This CDR3 is 16 amino acids long. Germline V CDR1 and CDR2: SNHLY, FYNNEI. V was cut by 2 bases and J by 6 bases, with 20 bases left in between. CDR3 amino acids: CASSEQLTLGVREQYF. CDR3 sequence (DNA): TGTGCCAGCAGTGAACAGCTCACACTCGGGGTTCGCGAGCAGTACTTC. The whole variable domain, remainder taken from reference TRBV2 and TRBJ2-7, is EPEVTQTPSHQVTQMGQEVILRCVPISNHLYFYWYRQILGQKVEFLVSFYNNEISEKSEIFDDQFSVERPDGSNFTLKIRSTKLEDSAMYFCASSEQLTLGVREQYFGPGTRLTVT.

This clonotype was counted ten times or more. V gene TRBV27 combines with J gene TRBJ2-2; D is uncertain. The germline V gene has CDR1 MNHEY and CDR2 SMNVEV (reference sequence). V lost 2 bases, J lost 0 bases, and 7 bases lay in between. This CDR3 has 15 amino acids. The CDR3 region has the DNA TGTGCCAGCAGTTTAACCCAAACGAACACCGGGGAGCTGTTTTTT. Translating gives CASSLTQTNTGELFF.

This sequence joins TRBV18 and TRBJ1-3; D is unclear. CDR1 and CDR2 from the germline V gene are KGHSH and LQKENI. Trimming pared 10 bases from V and 0 bases from J, leaving 13 bases between. The CDR3 sequence is 14 residues long. This CDR3 is CATSPGSSGNTIYF. For the CDR3, the DNA is TGTGCCACCTCCCCGGGCAGCTCTGGAAACACCATATATTTT.

The rearrangement joins TRBV7-8 to TRBJ1-5; 8 nucleotides line up with TRBD1. CDR1 is SGHVS and CDR2 is FQNEAQ in the germline V gene. The CDR3 has 13 residues. The V and J ends lost 5 bases and 7 bases, in that order; junction bases with no gene match: 4. The CDR3, as DNA: TGTGCCAGCAGCACCAGACAGGGGCAGCCCCAGCATTTT. Translating it yields CASSTRQGQPQHF. Together with reference TRBV7-8 and TRBJ1-5, the CDR3 gives the full variable domain: GAGVSQSPRYKVAKRGQDVALRCDPISGHVSLFWYQQALGQGPEFLTYFQNEAQLDKSGLPSDRFFAERPEGSVSTLKIQRTQQEDSAVYLCASSTRQGQPQHFGDGTRLSIL.

The chain couples TRBV27 to TRBJ2-7; 9 bases align to TRBD1. Germline lookup yields CDR1 MNHEY and CDR2 SMNVEV (reference sequence). This CDR3 is 13 amino acids long. V trimming: 5 bases; J trimming: 5 bases; junction bases outside the gene matches: 4. CDR3 DNA: TGTGCCAGCAGTCTGACAGGGGGGCACGAGCAGTACTTC. Its protein product is CASSLTGGHEQYF.

This clonotype came up many times. J is TRBJ2-3 and V is TRBV5-6, with 10 positions matching TRBD2. V shed 4 bases, J shed 4 bases, and the junction held 6 bases outside the gene matches. CDR3 length: 15 residues. Germline CDR1 and CDR2: SGHDT and YYEEEE. The CDR3 sequence: CASSRGLALPDTQYF. CDR3 DNA: TGTGCCAGCAGCAGGGGACTAGCGCTCCCAGATACGCAGTATTTT.